This TCR beta chain stems from a study of STAT5B mutations in CD4+ large granular lymphocyte leukemia. This clone was seen a handful of times. Germline CDR1 reads SNHLY; CDR2 reads FYNNEI. The CDR3 is made up of 15 amino acids. The V end was cut by 4 bases, the J end by 0 bases, with 9 bases between. Profiling relied on immunoSEQ multiplex PCR, and the TCRdb table lists in-frame clones only, not all of them. Altogether about 50,000 clones are present, roughly 80% being singletons, with the ten largest covering less than 0.4%. This sequence joins TRBV2 and TRBJ1-4; the D is unclear. This clonotype was obtained from a human donor in good health. The material sequenced was CD4+ T cells from blood buffy coats. The CDR3 sequence: CASSGTSATNEKLFF. The CDR3 DNA sequence: TGTGCCAGCAGTGGGACGTCTGCAACTAATGAAAAACTGTTTTTT.